This T cell receptor (beta chain) was captured by sequencing in a study of response to subunit inactivated influenza vaccine. The study's findings and limits: Each seasonal influenza vaccination recruits few new T cells, the authors suggested.

From the RT-PCR reads, TCRdb called clonotypes with MiXCR, one entry per CDR3 protein. Of a few hundred thousand distinct CDR3 sequences in the sample, around 22% were seen once. Germline V gives CDR1 MNHNS, CDR2 SASEGT. J lost 6 bases, V lost 5 bases, and 7 bases had no gene match. This CDR3 contains 14 residues. Concerning this clonotype: Its target is unknown.

V and J are TRBV6-1 and TRBJ1-2; TRBD1 aligns across 9 bases. This sample comprised PBMCs from blood, obtained less than 22 months after vaccination. The source of this sequence is a man between 50 and 70 years old who received an inactivated influenza vaccine. The CDR3 nucleotides read TGTGCCAGCAGTCAAACAGGGGGCGCGGATGGCTACACCTTC. Amino acids: CASSQTGGADGYTF.